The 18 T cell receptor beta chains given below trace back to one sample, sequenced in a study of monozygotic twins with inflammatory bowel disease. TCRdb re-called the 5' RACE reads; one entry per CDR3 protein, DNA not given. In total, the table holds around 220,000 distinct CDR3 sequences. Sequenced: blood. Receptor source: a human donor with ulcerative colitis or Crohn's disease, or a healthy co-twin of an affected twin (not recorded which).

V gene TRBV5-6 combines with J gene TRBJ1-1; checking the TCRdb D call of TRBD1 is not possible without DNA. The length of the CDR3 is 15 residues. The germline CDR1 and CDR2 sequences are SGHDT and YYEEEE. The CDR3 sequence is CASGQWGQRNTEAFF.

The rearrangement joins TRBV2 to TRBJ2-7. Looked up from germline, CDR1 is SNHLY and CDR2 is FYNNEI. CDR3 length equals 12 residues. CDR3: CASTDPRYEQYF.

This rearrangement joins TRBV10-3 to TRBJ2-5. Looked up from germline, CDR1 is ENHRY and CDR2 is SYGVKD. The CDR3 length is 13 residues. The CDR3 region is CAISESMGETQYF.

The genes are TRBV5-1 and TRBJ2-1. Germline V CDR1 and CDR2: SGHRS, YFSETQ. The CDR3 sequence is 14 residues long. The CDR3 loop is CASSLEGTTDEQFF.

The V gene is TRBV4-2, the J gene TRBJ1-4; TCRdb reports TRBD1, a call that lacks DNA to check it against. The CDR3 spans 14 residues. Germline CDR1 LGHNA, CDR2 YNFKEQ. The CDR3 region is CASSIREQVEKLFF.

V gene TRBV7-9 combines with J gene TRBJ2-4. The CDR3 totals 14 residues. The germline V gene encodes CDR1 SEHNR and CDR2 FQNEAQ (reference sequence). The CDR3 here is CASSLLAFKNIQYF.

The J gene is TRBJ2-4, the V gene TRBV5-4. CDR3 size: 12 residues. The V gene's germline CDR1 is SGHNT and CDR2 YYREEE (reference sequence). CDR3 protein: CASSFTLRIQYF.

The CDR3 spells CSAGVLAISYEQYF. This chain uses TRBV20-1 with TRBJ2-7. CDR3 length equals 14 residues. CDR1 and CDR2 (germline): DFQATT, SNEGSKA (reference sequence).

This CDR3 reads CASSPRYKEEGQPQHF. This chain connects TRBV12-3 or TRBV12-4 to TRBJ1-5. The CDR3 sequence is 16 residues long.

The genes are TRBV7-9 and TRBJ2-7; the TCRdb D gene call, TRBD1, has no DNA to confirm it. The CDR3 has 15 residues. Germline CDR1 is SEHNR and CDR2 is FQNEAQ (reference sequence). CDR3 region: CASSPGPFNSYEQYF.

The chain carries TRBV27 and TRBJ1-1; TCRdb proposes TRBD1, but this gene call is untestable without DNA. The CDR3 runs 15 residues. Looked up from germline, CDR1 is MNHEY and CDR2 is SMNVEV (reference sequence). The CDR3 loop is CASSFEPGGNTEAFF.

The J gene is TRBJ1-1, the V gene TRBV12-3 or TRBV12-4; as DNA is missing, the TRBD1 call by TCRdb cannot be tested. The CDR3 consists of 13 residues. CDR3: CASTLGGWTEAFF.

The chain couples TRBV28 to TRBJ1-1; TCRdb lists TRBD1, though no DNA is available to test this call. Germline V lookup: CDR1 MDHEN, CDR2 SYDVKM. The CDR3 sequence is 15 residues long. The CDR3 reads CVSVGGARGKTEAFF.

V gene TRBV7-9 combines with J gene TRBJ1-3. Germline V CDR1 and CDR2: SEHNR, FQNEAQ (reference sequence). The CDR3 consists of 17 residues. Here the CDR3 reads CASSPPRADSPGNTIYF.

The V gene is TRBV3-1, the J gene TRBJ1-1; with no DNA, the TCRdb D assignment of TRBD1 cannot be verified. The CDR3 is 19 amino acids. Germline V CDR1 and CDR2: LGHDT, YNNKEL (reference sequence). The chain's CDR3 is CASSAHLRDRGVSNTEAFF.

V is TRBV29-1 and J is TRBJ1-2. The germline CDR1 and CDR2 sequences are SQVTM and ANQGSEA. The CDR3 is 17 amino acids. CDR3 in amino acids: CSVYAPHGTAEDYGYTF.

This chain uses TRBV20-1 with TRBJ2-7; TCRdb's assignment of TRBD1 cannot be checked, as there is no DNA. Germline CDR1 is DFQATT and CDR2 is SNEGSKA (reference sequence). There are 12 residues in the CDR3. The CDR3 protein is CSADRGSGEQYF.

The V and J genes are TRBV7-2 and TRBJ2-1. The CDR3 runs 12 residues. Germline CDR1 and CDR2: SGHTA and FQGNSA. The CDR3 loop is CASSLADNEQFF.